The present T cell receptor (beta chain) was sequenced within a study of response to subunit inactivated influenza vaccine. This clonotype was detected a few times. Antigen: not known. General observations from the study: Authors suggested few new T cells are recruited by each seasonal influenza vaccination.

The CDR3 spans 14 residues. In germline, CDR1 is SQVTM, CDR2 ANQGSEA. The V end lost 1 base, the J end lost 7 bases, and 17 bases lay between the germline ends. MiXCR, applied by TCRdb to the RT-PCR reads, yields one record per CDR3 protein. The sample yields 550,000 to 800,000 distinct CDR3 sequences, approximately 14% seen once. The chain couples TRBV29-1 to TRBJ2-7; D may correspond to TRBD1 or TRBD2 (5 bases each). This clonotype was sampled from a man aged 50 to 59 who received an inactivated influenza vaccine. Source: PBMCs from blood, taken 11 to 12 days after vaccination. The CDR3 loop reads CSVEGRYRTDEQYF. The CDR3 DNA is TGCAGCGTTGAAGGCCGCTACAGGACTGATGAGCAGTACTTC.